This T cell receptor beta chain stems from a study of cytomegalovirus exposure and HLA in healthy donors. General observations from the study: Per published reports, the classifier diagnosed cytomegalovirus status with high specificity and sensitivity.

Primers for the PCR totalled 60 Vbeta and 13 Jbeta. Only in-frame clones appear in the TCRdb table, and some are missing; sequencing was by immunoSEQ multiplex PCR. The sample includes 150,000 to 200,000 clones, around 75% of them seen just once. The CDR3 totals 12 residues. J lost 7 bases, V lost 4 bases, and 1 base had no gene match. Germline V gene data show CDR1 as SGHDN and CDR2 as FVKESK. Notes on this clone: Its antigen is still unknown.

J is TRBJ1-2 and V is TRBV14; TRBD1 agrees at 9 bases. The TCR originated in a man aged 18 to 29 in good health and CMV-seropositive. The sample consisted of PBMCs. The CDR3 DNA is TGTGCCAGCAGCCCGGACAGGGGTGGCTACACCTTC. Protein product: CASSPDRGGYTF.